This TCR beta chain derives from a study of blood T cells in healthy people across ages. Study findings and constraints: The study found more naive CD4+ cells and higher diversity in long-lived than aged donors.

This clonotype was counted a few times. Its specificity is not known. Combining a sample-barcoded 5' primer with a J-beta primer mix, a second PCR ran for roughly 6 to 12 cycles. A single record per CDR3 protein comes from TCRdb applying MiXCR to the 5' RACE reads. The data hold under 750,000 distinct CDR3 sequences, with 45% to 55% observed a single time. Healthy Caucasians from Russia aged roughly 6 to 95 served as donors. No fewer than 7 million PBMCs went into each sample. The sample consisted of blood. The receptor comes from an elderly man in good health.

The CDR3 reads CASSSLGDSTNYGYTF. Here the CDR3 DNA reads TGTGCCAGCAGCTCCCTAGGGGACAGTACTAACTATGGCTACACCTTC. This chain uses TRBV7-3 with TRBJ1-2, with TRBD1 matching 7 bases. Germline V CDR1 and CDR2: SGHTA, FQGTGA. The V gene end was trimmed by 4 bases and the J gene end by 0 bases; junction bases not matched to a gene: 8. This CDR3 contains 16 residues. Looking up the rest from reference TRBV7-3 and TRBJ1-2 gives the full variable domain: GAGVSQTPSNKVTEKGKYVELRCDPISGHTALYWYRQSLGQGPEFLIYFQGTGAADDSGLPNDRFFAVRPEGSVSTLKIQRTERGDSAVYLCASSSLGDSTNYGYTFGSGTRLTVV.